The 31 T cell receptor beta chains below all came from one sample that was sequenced in a study of blood T cell repertoires in COVID-19. Sequencing used immunoSEQ multiplex PCR; TCRdb keeps in-frame clones, though not all of them. The table has some 70,000 clones, 90% seen once. Sequenced sample: peripheral blood. These receptors were obtained from a man in his fifties or sixties with acute or convalescent COVID-19.

This chain connects TRBV24-1 to TRBJ1-1; D is perhaps TRBD1 (5 bases). Germline-derived CDR1 and CDR2 are KGHDR and SFDVKD. The CDR3 runs 14 residues. Trimming stripped 5 bases from V and 0 bases from J, with 9 bases between. CDR3 sequence (DNA): TGTGCCACCAGTGGAGGGGACTTGAACACTGAAGCTTTCTTT. Translated, it gives CATSGGDLNTEAFF.

The chain couples TRBV4-1 to TRBJ1-4; D perhaps matches TRBD1 (6 bases). The CDR3 runs 16 residues. Germline V CDR1 and CDR2: MGHRA, YSYEKL. Deletions cut 7 bases from V and 11 bases from J, with 26 bases between. Here the CDR3 DNA reads TGCGCCAGCACCGACCCTCTGACAGGTCAGGTTGGGAAACTGTTTTTT. Translation gives CASTDPLTGQVGKLFF.

J is TRBJ2-2 and V is TRBV9; a possible D gene is TRBD2 (6 bases). This CDR3 is built from 16 residues. CDR1 is SGDLS, CDR2 YYNGEE, per germline. V lost 8 bases and J lost 6, with 23 bases in between. CDR3 sequence: CARYKTRERAAGELFF. CDR3 nucleotides: TGTGCCAGATATAAAACACGGGAGCGGGCGGCCGGGGAGCTGTTTTTT. Full variable domain (rest looked up from reference TRBV9 and TRBJ2-2): DSGVTQTPKHLITATGQRVTLRCSPRSGDLSVYWYQQSLDQGLQFLIQYYNGEERAKGNILERFSAQQFPDLHSELNLSSLELGDSALYFCARYKTRERAAGELFFGEGSRLTVL.

This clone was detected once. V is TRBV12-5 and J is TRBJ2-7; 9 bases are a match to TRBD1. The V gene end was trimmed by 6 bases and the J gene end by 2 bases; junction bases not matched to a gene: 14. This CDR3 comprises 17 residues. The germline CDR1 and CDR2 sequences are LGHNT and FRNRAP. CDR3 region: CASGPGSGQGGTYEQYF. CDR3 DNA: TGTGCTAGTGGCCCCGGCTCGGGACAGGGCGGCACCTACGAGCAGTACTTC.

This clone was detected once. The V call is TRBV7-9, the J call TRBJ2-6; TRBD2 aligns across 8 bases. Trimming at V came to 5 bases and at J to 0 bases, leaving 9 bases not matched to a gene. The V gene's germline CDR1 is SEHNR and CDR2 FQNEAQ (reference sequence). The CDR3 contains 18 residues. For the CDR3, the DNA is TGTGCCAGCAGCGATACCCGGGAGGGCGACTCTGGGGCCAACGTCCTGACTTTC. Its protein is CASSDTREGDSGANVLTF.

The J gene is TRBJ2-7, the V gene TRBV13; D is ambiguous. Per germline, CDR1 PRHDT and CDR2 FYEKMQ (reference sequence). The CDR3 sequence is 17 residues long. Trimming removed 6 bases from V and 0 bases from J, with 21 bases in between. The CDR3 loop is CASRPPGASPSSYEQYF. The DNA for the CDR3 is TGTGCCAGCAGACCCCCTGGAGCGTCTCCCAGCTCCTACGAGCAGTACTTC.

This chain joins TRBV5-4 and TRBJ2-5; 14 bases are shared with TRBD2. V was clipped by 5 bases and J by 3 bases; unmatched bases: 6. Germline values: CDR1 SGHNT, CDR2 YYREEE (reference sequence). The CDR3 runs 16 residues. The CDR3 protein is CASRPGTSGSEETQYF. CDR3 coding DNA: TGTGCCAGCAGGCCCGGGACTAGCGGGAGTGAAGAGACCCAGTACTTC.

V gene TRBV27 combines with J gene TRBJ2-5, with D unresolved. CDR1 MNHEY and CDR2 SMNVEV come from the germline V gene (reference sequence). There are 13 residues in the CDR3. Trimming stripped 2 bases from V and 5 bases from J, with 9 bases between. The CDR3 here is CASSLISSETQYF. In nucleotides, the CDR3 is TGTGCCAGCAGTTTAATTAGTAGCGAGACCCAGTACTTC.

This clone showed up just a few times. The chain couples TRBV6-2 or TRBV6-3 to TRBJ1-2, with TRBD1 matching over 7 bases. There are 13 residues in the CDR3. Looked up from germline, CDR1 is MNHEY and CDR2 is SVGEGT. The V and J ends lost 2 bases and 4 bases, in that order; junction bases with no gene match: 1. The CDR3 spells CASSYGTVYGYTF. Here the CDR3 DNA reads TGTGCCAGCAGTTACGGGACAGTCTATGGCTACACCTTC.

The rearrangement links TRBV11-3 to TRBJ1-6; TRBD1 agrees at 10 bases. Trimming removed 4 bases from V and 11 bases from J; junction bases left unmatched: 5. The length of the CDR3 is 14 residues. Germline V lookup: CDR1 SGHNT, CDR2 YENEEA. CDR3 amino acids: CASSYGTGVAPLHF. CDR3 DNA sequence: TGTGCCAGCAGCTACGGGACAGGGGTTGCACCCCTCCACTTT.

The rearrangement links TRBV5-1 to TRBJ2-3; D uncertain. Trimming left V 5 bases short and J 4 bases short, with 8 bases between. The CDR3 has 12 residues. Germline CDR1 is SGHRS and CDR2 is YFSETQ. CDR3 protein: CASRHWPDTQYF. The CDR3 bases are TGCGCCAGCAGACATTGGCCAGATACGCAGTATTTT.

The V and J genes are TRBV2 and TRBJ1-1; 7 bases match TRBD1. The CDR3 consists of 15 residues. CDR1 SNHLY and CDR2 FYNNEI come from the germline V gene. V trimming: 5 bases; J trimming: 1 base; junction bases outside the gene matches: 7. The CDR3 is CASSRTGSRNTEAFF. In DNA, the CDR3 is TGTGCCAGCAGTAGGACAGGATCGAGGAACACTGAAGCTTTCTTT.

V usage is TRBV20-1 and J usage is TRBJ2-1; no definite D call. V gave up 5 bases and J gave up 2 bases, with 16 bases separating them. Germline CDR1 and CDR2: DFQATT and SNEGSKA (reference sequence). CDR3 length: 15 amino acids. CDR3 DNA: TGCAGTGCTCGTGCGACCGGGTTGACCTACAATGAGCAGTTCTTC. Translation: CSARATGLTYNEQFF.

In its sample, this clone was seen once. The V gene is TRBV5-1, the J gene TRBJ2-2, with D unclear. CDR3 length: 14 residues. Germline lookup yields CDR1 SGHRS and CDR2 YFSETQ. V shed 3 bases and J shed 0 bases, with 6 bases lying between them. The CDR3 DNA is TGCGCCAGCAGCTATACAGCGAACACCGGGGAGCTGTTTTTT. Translating it yields CASSYTANTGELFF.

V is TRBV18 and J is TRBJ2-5; TRBD1 might be the D (6 bases). The CDR3 consists of 14 residues. V lost 1 base to trimming and J lost 5 bases, with 11 bases between them. Germline CDR1 is KGHSH and CDR2 is LQKENI. CDR3: CASSPQNRAETQYF. CDR3 nucleotides: TGTGCCAGCTCACCACAGAACAGGGCTGAGACCCAGTACTTC.

This clone has just one count. The rearrangement uses TRBV5-5 and TRBJ1-2; D is undetermined. The germline V gene encodes CDR1 SGHKS and CDR2 YYEKEE (reference sequence). The CDR3 sequence is 15 residues long. Trimming cost V 1 base and J 6 bases, with 16 bases left between them. The CDR3 reads CASSLREWAGNGYTF. CDR3 bases: TGTGCCAGCAGCTTGAGGGAATGGGCGGGGAATGGCTACACCTTC.

The gene calls are TRBV18 and TRBJ1-3, with D possibly being TRBD1 (5 bases). From germline, CDR1 is KGHSH and CDR2 LQKENI. V was trimmed by 1 base and J by 0 bases, leaving 10 bases between them. This CDR3 is 16 amino acids long. Here the CDR3 reads CASSPLRDYSGNTIYF. Written as DNA, the CDR3 is TGTGCCAGCTCACCACTTCGGGACTACTCTGGAAACACCATATATTTT.

J is TRBJ1-1 and V is TRBV6-2 or TRBV6-3; D perhaps matches TRBD1 (6 bases). Germline V gives CDR1 MNHEY, CDR2 SVGEGT. The V end was cut by 7 bases, the J end by 5 bases, with 17 bases between. The CDR3 is 14 amino acids. In DNA, the CDR3 is TGTGCCAGCACCCCCGCGGGGGCGAATACTGAAGCTTTCTTT. Its translation: CASTPAGANTEAFF.

This rearrangement joins TRBV18 to TRBJ2-7; tentatively, D is TRBD1 (6 bases). Germline lookup yields CDR1 KGHSH and CDR2 LQKENI. The CDR3 sequence is 14 residues long. Deletions cut 3 bases from V and 1 base from J, with 10 bases between. In nucleotides, the CDR3 is TGTGCCAGCTCACCCGGCCAGGGGTCCTACGAGCAGTACTTC. As protein: CASSPGQGSYEQYF.

V usage is TRBV11-3 and J usage is TRBJ2-5, with TRBD2 identical over 11 bases. V shed 5 bases and J 1 base; nucleotides not matched to a gene: 6. The length of the CDR3 is 16 residues. In germline, CDR1 is SGHNT, CDR2 YENEEA. CDR3 loop: CASSGGTSGSQETQYF. The CDR3 region has the DNA TGTGCCAGCAGCGGGGGGACTAGCGGTTCCCAAGAGACCCAGTACTTC.

The genes are TRBV14 and TRBJ1-2; a possible D gene is TRBD1 (6 bases). Trimming left V 0 bases short and J 3 bases short, with 14 bases between. CDR3 length equals 16 residues. Germline V lookup: CDR1 SGHDN, CDR2 FVKESK. The CDR3: CASSQETGQEYYGYTF. The CDR3 DNA is TGTGCCAGCAGCCAAGAAACGGGACAAGAATACTATGGCTACACCTTC. The full variable domain, its missing parts supplied by reference TRBV14 and TRBJ1-2, is EAGVTQFPSHSVIEKGQTVTLRCDPISGHDNLYWYRRVMGKEIKFLLHFVKESKQDESGMPNNRFLAERTGGTYSTLKVQPAELEDSGVYFCASSQETGQEYYGYTFGSGTRLTVV.

This clone turned up a few times. The V gene is TRBV13, the J gene TRBJ1-1, with D tentatively TRBD1 (5 bases). Germline values: CDR1 PRHDT, CDR2 FYEKMQ (reference sequence). The CDR3 spans 14 residues. V was trimmed by 3 bases and J by 3 bases, leaving 11 bases between them. The CDR3 sequence is CASSFRRGYTEAFF. The CDR3 DNA reads as TGTGCCAGCAGCTTCAGAAGGGGATACACTGAAGCTTTCTTT.

This clone has a single count. This chain uses TRBV7-9 with TRBJ2-3; tentative D call: TRBD1 (6 bases). V shed 5 bases and J shed 5 bases, with 23 bases lying between them. Germline V gene sequence: CDR1 SEHNR, CDR2 FQNEAQ (reference sequence). CDR3 length: 17 residues. This CDR3 reads CASSRFTGPGTQDTQYF. CDR3 DNA: TGTGCCAGCAGCCGTTTCACGGGACCGGGGACACAAGATACGCAGTATTTT.

The V and J genes are TRBV4-3 and TRBJ2-3, with D tentatively TRBD2 (6 bases). V gave up 4 bases and J gave up 6 bases, with 20 bases separating them. The CDR3 loop spans 16 amino acids. The germline CDR1 and CDR2 sequences are LGHNA and YSLEER. The CDR3 sequence is CASSPNLAVKGDTQYF. As DNA, the CDR3 is TGCGCCAGCAGCCCAAATTTAGCGGTTAAGGGGGATACGCAGTATTTT.

This clone was seen a single time. This chain joins TRBV9 and TRBJ1-3, with D unclear. Germline V lookup: CDR1 SGDLS, CDR2 YYNGEE. The length of the CDR3 is 16 residues. V was cut by 4 bases and J by 4 bases, with 18 bases left in between. CDR3 nucleotide sequence: TGTGCCAGCAGCTCCCGTAGAGGGCTCGTCGGAAACACCATATATTTT. Residues: CASSSRRGLVGNTIYF.

A few counts support this clone. The V call is TRBV30, the J call TRBJ2-5; 8 bases match TRBD1. CDR1 is GTSNPN, CDR2 SVGIG, per germline (reference sequence). The V segment lost 5 bases and the J segment 4 bases; nucleotides outside the gene matches: 9. CDR3 size: 14 residues. CDR3 region: CAWGGRGQGETQYF. The DNA for the CDR3 is TGTGCCTGGGGGGGCAGGGGGCAGGGAGAGACCCAGTACTTC. The complete variable domain, with remaining parts taken from reference TRBV30 and TRBJ2-5, reads SQTIHQWPATLVQPVGSPLSLECTVEGTSNPNLYWYRQAAGRGLQLLFYSVGIGQISSEVPQNLSASRPQDRQFILSSKKLLLSDSGFYLCAWGGRGQGETQYFGPGTRLLVL.

The J gene is TRBJ1-2, the V gene TRBV7-9; 7 bases are a match to TRBD1. Looked up from germline, CDR1 is SEHNR and CDR2 is FQNEAQ (reference sequence). Losses at the gene ends were 5 bases for V and 2 bases for J; bases not matched to a gene: 2. This CDR3 has 13 amino acids. The CDR3 nucleotides are TGTGCCAGCAGCCTACAGGGGAACTATGGCTACACCTTC. Encoded protein: CASSLQGNYGYTF.

The chain links TRBV6-5 to TRBJ1-1, with 9 bases matching TRBD1. Germline V lookup: CDR1 MNHEY, CDR2 SVGAGI. This CDR3 is built from 15 residues. V shed 2 bases, J shed 3 bases, and the junction held 4 bases outside the gene matches. The CDR3 is CASSYKTGGYTEAFF. In DNA form, the CDR3 reads TGTGCCAGCAGTTACAAAACAGGGGGCTACACTGAAGCTTTCTTT.

The CDR3 here is CASSYGQGKAGNTIYF. The CDR3 bases are TGTGCCAGCAGTTACGGACAGGGAAAGGCTGGAAACACCATATATTTT. The V gene is TRBV6-5, the J gene TRBJ1-3, with 8 bases matching TRBD1. Germline-derived CDR1 and CDR2 are MNHEY and SVGAGI. This CDR3 is built from 16 residues. V lost 2 bases, J lost 2 bases, and 5 bases stayed unmatched.

The chain joins TRBV27 to TRBJ1-2, with a weak D call TRBD1 (6 bases). CDR1 is MNHEY, CDR2 SMNVEV, per germline (reference sequence). V was clipped by 4 bases and J by 2 bases, with 20 bases between them. This CDR3 has 17 amino acids. CDR3 region: CASSYLGTGQLNYGYTF. CDR3 DNA sequence: TGTGCCAGCAGTTACCTGGGAACGGGACAACTAAACTATGGCTACACCTTC.

This sequence joins TRBV24-1 and TRBJ2-7, with 10 bases aligning to TRBD1. The V and J ends lost 7 bases and 5 bases, in that order; junction bases with no gene match: 10. This CDR3 is built from 15 residues. CDR1 and CDR2 (germline): KGHDR, SFDVKD. The CDR3, as DNA: TGTGCCACCAGCCAAGCCGGGACAGGGGTAGACGAGCAGTACTTC. It yields the protein CATSQAGTGVDEQYF.